Below are 31 T cell receptor beta chains sequenced from a single sample in a study of vaccination effects on CD4 cells after COVID-19. At the end of 10 days of culture, CD4+ T cells were isolated. These TCRs' antigens remain unknown. Using immunoSEQ multiplex PCR, the repertoire was profiled, and TCRdb retains in-frame clones only, with some absent. Of some 39,000 clones in the sample, 82% were seen once. This material consisted of CD4+ T cells from PBMCs cultured without peptide, taken before COVID-19 vaccination. These receptors were obtained from a human donor who received a COVID-19 vaccine.

This chain links TRBV3-1 (or the pseudogene TRBV3-2) with TRBJ1-1; D is possibly TRBD1 (6 bases). The CDR3 sequence is 13 residues long. Germline assignment: CDR1 LGHDT and CDR2 YNNKEL (reference sequence). The ends were cut back, 3 bases at V and 11 bases at J, with 16 bases in the middle. In DNA form, the CDR3 reads TGTGCCAGCAGCCATAGGGGACATTTGGGGGCTTTCTTT. Amino acids: CASSHRGHLGAFF.

V usage is TRBV4-1 and J usage is TRBJ1-3; 7 positions match TRBD1. In germline, CDR1 is MGHRA, CDR2 YSYEKL. The CDR3 extends over 18 amino acids. V gave up 4 bases and J gave up 0 bases; unmatched junction bases: 12. CDR3 residues: CASSPTAGQFSSGNTIYF. The CDR3 bases are TGCGCCAGCAGCCCTACCGCGGGACAGTTTTCCTCTGGAAACACCATATATTTT.

V gene TRBV6-4 combines with J gene TRBJ2-1; D unresolved. CDR3 length: 14 residues. The V end was cut by 6 bases, the J end by 0 bases, with 9 bases between. Germline CDR1 and CDR2: MRHNA and SNTAGT. The CDR3: CASSLESSYNEQFF. CDR3 bases: TGTGCCAGCAGCTTGGAGAGCTCCTACAATGAGCAGTTCTTC.

V is TRBV2 and J is TRBJ1-5; the D is unclear. Germline V gene lookup returns CDR1 SNHLY and CDR2 FYNNEI. This CDR3 spans 14 amino acids. The V and J ends lost 0 bases and 4 bases respectively, with 7 bases between them. As DNA, the CDR3 is TGTGCCAGCAGTGAAGCGCGGACTAATCAGCCCCAGCATTTT. Translation: CASSEARTNQPQHF.

This rearrangement joins TRBV7-6 to TRBJ1-2, with a weak D call TRBD1 (5 bases). Germline lookup yields CDR1 SGHVS and CDR2 FNYEAQ. V was shortened by 1 base and J by 2 bases, with 11 bases between the two germline ends. This CDR3 has 15 amino acids. CDR3 region: CASSLVLGANYGYTF. CDR3 nucleotides: TGTGCCAGCAGCTTAGTTTTAGGGGCCAACTATGGCTACACCTTC.

This chain connects TRBV2 to TRBJ2-1; possibly TRBD2 for D (6 bases). This CDR3 is 15 amino acids long. Trimming removed 4 bases at V and 3 bases at J, with 13 bases between. Germline loops: CDR1 SNHLY, CDR2 FYNNEI. The CDR3 spells CASSGERTNYNEQFF. DNA for the CDR3: TGTGCCAGCAGTGGGGAAAGGACTAACTACAATGAGCAGTTCTTC.

The rearrangement uses TRBV28 and TRBJ2-5; possible D gene TRBD2, 6 bases. With 7 bases removed from V and 2 bases from J, the gap between germline ends came to 14 bases. This CDR3 spans 14 amino acids. Germline V gene sequence: CDR1 MDHEN, CDR2 SYDVKM. In DNA, the CDR3 is TGTGCCAGCACCTATCGCGGGGAGCAAGAGACCCAGTACTTC. The encoded protein is CASTYRGEQETQYF.

V is TRBV14 and J is TRBJ2-3, with 7 nucleotides matching TRBD2. Germline CDR1 is SGHDN and CDR2 is FVKESK. After removal of 8 bases from V and 4 bases from J, the junction contained 9 bases not matched to a gene. The CDR3 has 14 residues. CDR3: CASRDYPPSDTQYF. The CDR3 DNA sequence: TGTGCCAGCCGGGACTATCCGCCCTCAGATACGCAGTATTTT. Full variable domain (rest looked up from reference TRBV14 and TRBJ2-3): EAGVTQFPSHSVIEKGQTVTLRCDPISGHDNLYWYRRVMGKEIKFLLHFVKESKQDESGMPNNRFLAERTGGTYSTLKVQPAELEDSGVYFCASRDYPPSDTQYFGPGTRLTVL.

The chain joins TRBV18 to TRBJ2-6; D is uncertain. The CDR3 spans 15 residues. Germline V gene sequence: CDR1 KGHSH, CDR2 LQKENI. Trimming stripped 2 bases from V and 4 bases from J, with 9 bases between. The CDR3 bases are TGTGCCAGCTCACCAGCAAGGGTAGGGGCCAACGTCCTGACTTTC. Translating gives CASSPARVGANVLTF.

The chain has TRBV7-8 and TRBJ1-6, with D perhaps matching TRBD1 (6 bases). CDR1 and CDR2 (germline): SGHVS, FQNEAQ. This CDR3 region has 15 residues. The V gene lost 1 base and the J gene lost 10 bases, with 14 bases spanning the gap. The CDR3 nucleotides read TGTGCCAGCAGCTTAGTGGACAGTGTCGGGTCACCCCTCCACTTT. This codes for CASSLVDSVGSPLHF.

V usage is TRBV6-5 and J usage is TRBJ1-1; D uncertain. The CDR3 has 15 residues. Per germline, CDR1 MNHEY and CDR2 SVGAGI. Trimming took off 2 bases at V and 0 bases at J, with 10 bases between the two ends. DNA for the CDR3: TGTGCCAGCAGTTACAGTAGGGTAATGAACACTGAAGCTTTCTTT. Translation: CASSYSRVMNTEAFF.

The chain uses TRBV5-8 and TRBJ1-1; 8 bases are a match to TRBD1. From germline, CDR1 is SGHTS and CDR2 YDEGEE. This CDR3 is 14 amino acids long. Trimming took 3 bases from V and 4 from J; bases not matched to a gene: 5. The CDR3 sequence: CASSSQGASTEAFF. The CDR3 DNA is TGTGCCAGCAGCTCCCAGGGGGCCAGCACTGAAGCTTTCTTT.

This chain connects TRBV28 to TRBJ2-7; maybe TRBD1 (5 bases). CDR1 and CDR2 (germline): MDHEN, SYDVKM. The ends were cut back, 2 bases at V and 4 bases at J, with 6 bases in the middle. The CDR3 has 12 amino acids. CDR3 DNA sequence: TGTGCCAGCAGTTTAAGGGGATACGAGCAGTACGTC. Encoded protein: CASSLRGYEQYV.

The rearrangement links TRBV6-5 to TRBJ1-6, with no clear D. Germline V gene sequence: CDR1 MNHEY, CDR2 SVGAGI. This CDR3 region has 15 residues. Trimming cost V 3 bases and J 7 bases, with 13 bases left between them. The CDR3 here is CASSYLQAGNSPLHF. The CDR3 bases are TGTGCCAGCAGTTATCTGCAGGCCGGGAATTCACCCCTCCACTTT.

The chain employs TRBV14 and TRBJ2-7; D may be TRBD1 (6 bases). The CDR3 contains 14 residues. Deletions cut 4 bases from V and 8 bases from J, with 18 bases between. Germline V gives CDR1 SGHDN, CDR2 FVKESK. The CDR3 nucleotides are TGTGCCAGCAGCCCTCTCACCTCAACAGGGCAGCAGTACGTC. This sequence encodes CASSPLTSTGQQYV.

The V gene is TRBV7-8, the J gene TRBJ1-1, with no clear D. Germline-derived CDR1 and CDR2 are SGHVS and FQNEAQ. CDR3 length: 14 amino acids. V lost 0 bases and J lost 3, with 8 bases in between. As DNA, the CDR3 is TGTGCCAGCAGCTTAGCGCTGGGGTACACTGAAGCTTTCTTT. Its protein product is CASSLALGYTEAFF.

The V call is TRBV5-1, the J call TRBJ1-2; 8 nucleotides match TRBD1. Germline CDR1 and CDR2: SGHRS and YFSETQ. There are 13 residues in the CDR3. V was clipped by 4 bases and J by 4 bases; unmatched bases: 3. CDR3 sequence: CASSPDRGYGYTF. The CDR3 DNA follows: TGCGCCAGCAGCCCCGACAGGGGCTATGGCTACACCTTC.

This CDR3 reads CASTPGGNYGYTF. The CDR3, as DNA: TGTGCCAGCACCCCTGGGGGGAACTATGGCTACACCTTC. The V gene is TRBV28, the J gene TRBJ1-2; perhaps TRBD1 as D (5 bases). V lost 7 bases, J lost 2 bases, and 11 bases lay in between. The CDR3 runs 13 residues. Germline CDR1 is MDHEN and CDR2 is SYDVKM.

The chain joins TRBV18 to TRBJ2-5, with 13 bases identical to TRBD2. The CDR3 runs 15 residues. The V segment lost 5 bases and the J segment 5 bases; nucleotides outside the gene matches: 5. CDR1 and CDR2 (germline): KGHSH, LQKENI. CDR3 sequence: CASSALAGGPETQYF. CDR3 DNA sequence: TGTGCCAGCTCAGCACTAGCGGGGGGGCCGGAGACCCAGTACTTC.

This clone was detected a few times. The chain carries TRBV5-1 and TRBJ1-5; a weak D match, TRBD1 (6 bases). The V end lost 0 bases, the J end lost 0 bases, and 10 bases lay between the germline ends. The CDR3 is 16 residues long. Germline CDR1 and CDR2: SGHRS and YFSETQ. The CDR3 region has the DNA TGCGCCAGCAGCTTGGGGACAGACAATAGCAATCAGCCCCAGCATTTT. Translated: CASSLGTDNSNQPQHF.

V gene TRBV5-8 combines with J gene TRBJ2-4; tentatively, D is TRBD1 or TRBD2 (5 bases each). V was shortened by 4 bases and J by 9 bases, with 14 bases between the two germline ends. Germline loops: CDR1 SGHTS, CDR2 YDEGEE. The CDR3 is made up of 13 amino acids. The CDR3 region has the DNA TGTGCCAGCAGCCGTGGACAAGAGGGCATTCAGTACTTC. This codes for CASSRGQEGIQYF.

This chain links TRBV28 with TRBJ1-2, with 9 bases matching TRBD1. Germline loops: CDR1 MDHEN, CDR2 SYDVKM. CDR3 size: 12 residues. After removal of 6 bases from V and 4 bases from J, the junction contained 0 bases not matched to a gene. As DNA, the CDR3 is TGTGCCAGCAGGACAGGGGGCTATGGCTACACCTTC. Protein sequence: CASRTGGYGYTF.

V is TRBV19 and J is TRBJ2-6; either TRBD1 or TRBD2 may fit D (5 bases each). The length of the CDR3 is 16 residues. The germline V gene has CDR1 LNHDA and CDR2 SQIVND (reference sequence). The V and J ends lost 3 bases and 4 bases respectively, with 13 bases between them. For the CDR3, the DNA is TGTGCCAGTAGTATTGAGGGGTCTTGGGGGGCCAACGTCCTGACTTTC. Translating gives CASSIEGSWGANVLTF.

V is TRBV7-9 and J is TRBJ2-3; 10 bases are a match to TRBD1. The ends lost 5 bases at V and 1 base at J; junction bases unmatched: 6. Germline-derived CDR1 and CDR2 are SEHNR and FQNEAQ (reference sequence). This CDR3 region has 16 residues. The CDR3 DNA reads as TGTGCCAGCAGCGGAAGGGACAGGGGTGGCACAGATACGCAGTATTTT. Encoded protein: CASSGRDRGGTDTQYF.

This chain connects TRBV5-1 to TRBJ2-2, with 7 bases fitting TRBD2. There are 15 residues in the CDR3. Germline assignment: CDR1 SGHRS and CDR2 YFSETQ. Trimming cost V 0 bases and J 6 bases; bases outside gene matches: 5. CDR3 region: CASSLGDYLSGELFF. In DNA, the CDR3 is TGCGCCAGCAGCTTGGGGGACTACCTTTCCGGGGAGCTGTTTTTT.

The chain carries TRBV21-1 and TRBJ2-3. TRBV21-1 constitutes a pseudogene. The CDR3 is 21 amino acids. The CDR3 DNA follows: TGTGCCAGCAGCAAAATGTTCGGCGGGACATCCCCTCGTGGGGCCACAGATACGCAGTATTTT. This sequence encodes CASSKMFGGTSPRGATDTQYF.

The genes are TRBV6-5 and TRBJ2-7; either TRBD1 or TRBD2 may supply D (5 bases each). The length of the CDR3 is 14 residues. The germline V gene encodes CDR1 MNHEY and CDR2 SVGAGI. Trimming took 6 bases from V and 9 from J, leaving 21 bases between them. CDR3 in amino acids: CASSLTRDPSRQYV. In nucleotides, the CDR3 is TGTGCCAGCAGCCTAACCCGGGACCCGAGCCGGCAGTACGTC.

This chain connects TRBV4-1 to TRBJ1-5; 7 bases fit TRBD1. Germline V gene data show CDR1 as MGHRA and CDR2 as YSYEKL. V lost 3 bases to trimming and J lost 1 base; unmatched junction nucleotides: 6. The CDR3 runs to 16 residues. CDR3 region: CASSHNDRDSNQPQHF. The CDR3 DNA sequence: TGCGCCAGCAGCCATAACGACAGGGACAGCAATCAGCCCCAGCATTTT.

The chain is built from TRBV29-1 and TRBJ2-5, with 12 bases aligning to TRBD2. V dropped 3 bases and J dropped 5; count of bases not matched to a gene: 10. This CDR3 is 16 amino acids long. CDR1 SQVTM and CDR2 ANQGSEA come from the germline V gene. This chain's CDR3 is CSVDKLAGGVGETQYF. CDR3 bases: TGCAGCGTTGATAAGCTAGCGGGGGGGGTCGGGGAGACCCAGTACTTC.

This clone was found a few times. The chain joins TRBV7-6 to TRBJ1-1; the D gene is possibly TRBD1 (5 bases). Germline V lookup: CDR1 SGHVS, CDR2 FNYEAQ. The CDR3 covers 15 residues. Trimming left V 1 base short and J 3 bases short, with 12 bases between. CDR3 DNA sequence: TGTGCCAGCAGCTTAGGGGCGGGGGGAGACACTGAAGCTTTCTTT. Encoded protein: CASSLGAGGDTEAFF.

The chain employs TRBV4-1 and TRBJ1-2; maybe TRBD1 (5 bases). The V gene's germline CDR1 is MGHRA and CDR2 YSYEKL. The CDR3 sequence is 17 residues long. The V gene lost 0 bases and the J gene lost 7 bases, with 21 bases spanning the gap. Here the CDR3 reads CASSQELSGAFIGGYTF. CDR3 bases: TGCGCCAGCAGCCAAGAATTGAGTGGGGCCTTTATCGGTGGCTACACCTTC.